The T cell receptor beta chain described here comes from a study of T-cell reconstitution after alpha-beta-depleted transplantation in children (dated by TCRdb to 2016 to 2017). Broadly, across the study: The study quantitatively tracked T-cell immune reconstitution after TCRalphabeta/CD19-depleted allogeneic hematopoietic cell transplantation in children using TCR repertoire profiling.

The germline V gene supplies CDR1 SGHTA and CDR2 FQGNSA. The CDR3, from cysteine to phenylalanine, totals 14 residues. The read is trimmed to its CDR3 DNA, 42 bases read in frame from base 1. The trim is 6 bases for V and 0 bases for J, with a gap of 12 bases between the germline ends. Preparation of the library involved PCR. The listed sequencing device is Illumina HiSeq 2500. To normalize quantification of the TCRbeta repertoire, the TCR libraries were built with molecular barcoding that relied on unique molecular identifiers. TCRdb took the public reads, trimmed them with fastp at Q25, ran MiXCR for clone calling and kept in-frame beta chains. A single entry per CDR3 protein holds the most common genes and DNA from its merged rows. The sample table contains about 640,000 distinct CDR3 sequences; only one count was recorded for approximately 12% of them. 2% to 2.5% of the sample comes from the top ten.

Interpreted using the paper, the treatment or condition label stands for: allogeneic hematopoietic cell transplantation with graft depleted of TCRalphabeta T cells and CD19 B cells. TCRalphabeta/CD19-depleted allogeneic hematopoietic cell grafts were given to the transplant recipients, all of whom were children. Turning to this clonotype: Its antigen remains undetermined. Per-nucleotide qualities are absent, and no much larger clonotype sits a single base away.

Study-level results and caveats: Hyperexpanded clone frequencies declined over subsequent months; after one year, T-cell counts and TCRbeta diversity were mostly attributed to newly produced T cells. Apparently early alphabetaT-cell count recovery about two months after transplant reportedly relied on only several hundred rapidly expanded clones derived from non-depleted graft cells. The high TCRbeta diversity at day 60 in some patients was ascribed to recipient T cells and intrathymic progenitors that had survived conditioning.

Sequences were derived from PBMCs, mostly from graft donor cells, sampled 360 days after TCRalphabeta/CD19-depleted stem cell transplant. This TCR came from a male patient between 5 and 17 years old who had a stem cell transplant for acute myeloid leukemia, so the T cells may come from the graft donor. This chain is built from TRBV7-2 and TRBJ2-7; TRBD1 is a possible D gene, resting on 5 matching bases. CDR3 protein: CASSRTSLSYEQYF. The sequenced DNA: TGTGCCAGCAGTCGGACATCCCTCTCCTACGAGCAGTACTTC. Here the CDR3 is joined to the reference TRBV7-2 and TRBJ2-7 genes, and the full variable domain is: GAGVSQSPSNKVTEKGKDVELRCDPISGHTALYWYRQSLGQGLEFLIYFQGNSAPDKSGLPSDRFSAERTGGSVSTLTIQRTQQEDSAVYLCASSRTSLSYEQYFGPGTRLTVT.